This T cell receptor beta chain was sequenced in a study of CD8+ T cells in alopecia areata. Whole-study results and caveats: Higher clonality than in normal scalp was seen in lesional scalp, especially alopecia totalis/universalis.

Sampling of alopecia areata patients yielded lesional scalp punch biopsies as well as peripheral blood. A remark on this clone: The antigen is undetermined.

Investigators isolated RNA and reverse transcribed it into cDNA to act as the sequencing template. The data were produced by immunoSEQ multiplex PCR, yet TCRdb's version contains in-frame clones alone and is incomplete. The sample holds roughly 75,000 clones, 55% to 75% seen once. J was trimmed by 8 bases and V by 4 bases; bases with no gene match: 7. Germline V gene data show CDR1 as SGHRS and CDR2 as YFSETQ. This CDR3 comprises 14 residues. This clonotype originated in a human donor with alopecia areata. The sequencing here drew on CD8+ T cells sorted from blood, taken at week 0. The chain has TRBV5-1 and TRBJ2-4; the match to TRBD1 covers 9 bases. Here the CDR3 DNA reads TGCGCCAGCAGCCCGAAGGACAGGGGCGACATTCAGTACTTC. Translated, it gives CASSPKDRGDIQYF.